The 14 T cell receptor beta chains below all came from one sample that was sequenced in a study of response to subunit inactivated influenza vaccine listed by TCRdb under 2018. Libraries came from RT-PCR. The sequencing machine was an Illumina HiSeq 2500. In-frame beta chains were kept once TCRdb had trimmed the public reads at Q25 with fastp and called clones with MiXCR. When rows share a CDR3 protein, they turn into one entry using the most common DNA and genes. The table for this sample lists 490,000 or so distinct CDR3 sequences; less than 8% of them were counted only once. Jointly, the top ten make up 10% to 15% of the sample. This sample comprised PBMCs from blood, obtained less than 30 months after vaccination. These receptors were taken from a man between 50 and 70 years old who received an inactivated influenza vaccine. Donor details come from another sample of the same person, matched by shared clones.

This clonotype showed up many times. V gene TRBV12-3 or TRBV12-4 combines with J gene TRBJ1-4, with D tentatively TRBD1 (5 bases). Trimming stripped 7 bases from V and 8 bases from J, with 17 bases between. The CDR3 is 14 amino acids. CDR3 in amino acids: CASTVWGIGEKLFF. The CDR3 DNA is TGTGCCAGCACCGTTTGGGGGATAGGGGAAAAACTGTTTTTT.

CDR3 DNA sequence: TGCGCCAGCAGCCAAGACAAAAAATCGAACACTGAAGCTTTCTTT. This codes for CASSQDKKSNTEAFF. The V and J genes are TRBV4-3 and TRBJ1-1; D is unclear. In germline, CDR1 is LGHNA, CDR2 YSLEER. This CDR3 has 15 residues. Trimming removed 0 bases at V and 1 base at J, with 9 bases between.

The sample holds a few counts of this clonotype. This sequence joins TRBV20-1 and TRBJ2-3, with 15 bases lining up with TRBD2. With 3 bases clipped from V and 6 bases from J, the junction kept 4 bases outside the gene matches. This CDR3 spans 15 amino acids. Germline CDR1 DFQATT, CDR2 SNEGSKA (reference sequence). Here the CDR3 reads CSASGLAGGRDTQYF. The CDR3 coding sequence is TGCAGTGCTAGCGGACTAGCGGGGGGGCGGGATACGCAGTATTTT.

This clonotype was observed a handful of times. The chain employs TRBV28 and TRBJ2-1; D is possibly TRBD1 (5 bases). The CDR3 is made up of 14 amino acids. V was trimmed by 7 bases and J by 7 bases, leaving 17 bases between them. Germline V gives CDR1 MDHEN, CDR2 SYDVKM. The CDR3 protein is CASTRLGPENEQFF. The DNA of the CDR3 is TGTGCCAGCACCCGGCTGGGGCCAGAGAATGAGCAGTTCTTC.

Points on this clonotype: Mismatch with germline at one junction end may stem from a read error. The DNA of the CDR3 is TGTGCCAGCAGTTTACGGGGGGCTGGCCACACCTTC. The encoded protein is CASSLRGAGHTF. The V call is TRBV12-3 or TRBV12-4, the J call TRBJ1-2; D is perhaps TRBD1 (6 bases). The CDR3 consists of 12 residues.

This clonotype was picked up many times. The V call is TRBV29-1, the J call TRBJ1-1, with 7 bases identical to TRBD1. From germline, CDR1 is SQVTM and CDR2 ANQGSEA. This CDR3 has 10 residues. V gave up 7 bases and J gave up 6 bases; unmatched junction bases: 2. The CDR3 loop is CSAGTAEAFF. Here the CDR3 DNA reads TGCAGCGCGGGGACAGCTGAAGCTTTCTTT.

This clonotype showed up many times. The chain combines TRBV18 with TRBJ2-1; 7 nucleotides align to TRBD1. The ends lost 5 bases at V and 7 bases at J; junction bases unmatched: 11. This CDR3 has 15 residues. The germline CDR1 and CDR2 sequences are KGHSH and LQKENI. The CDR3 loop reads CASSISQGVNNEQFF. The CDR3 DNA follows: TGTGCCAGCTCAATTTCCCAGGGGGTAAATAATGAGCAGTTCTTC.

The V and J genes are TRBV4-2 and TRBJ2-3, with D tentatively TRBD1 or TRBD2 (5 bases each). This CDR3 is 15 amino acids long. Germline V gene data show CDR1 as LGHNA and CDR2 as YNFKEQ. V lost 0 bases and J 6 bases, leaving 13 bases between the germline ends. The CDR3, as DNA: TGTGCCAGCAGCCAAGAAGTGGGGCCGGGGGATACGCAGTATTTT. Protein sequence: CASSQEVGPGDTQYF.

This clonotype was found many times. This sequence joins TRBV7-9 and TRBJ2-2, with D maybe TRBD2 (5 bases). V gave up 2 bases and J gave up 7 bases, with 8 bases separating them. The CDR3 is 13 amino acids. Germline V gives CDR1 SEHNR, CDR2 FQNEAQ (reference sequence). This CDR3 is CASSLILDGELFF. The CDR3 coding sequence is TGTGCCAGCAGCTTAATACTAGACGGGGAGCTGTTTTTT.

This clonotype has just a few counts. The CDR3 DNA reads TGTGCCAGCGATTCCAGGGGGCGGGAGACCCAGTACTTC. Translating it yields CASDSRGRETQYF. The V call is TRBV3-1, the J call TRBJ2-5, with TRBD1 matching over 8 bases. V gave up 8 bases and J gave up 5 bases; unmatched junction bases: 7. The length of the CDR3 is 13 residues. Germline CDR1 is LGHDT and CDR2 is YNNKEL (reference sequence).

This clonotype was recorded at least ten times. J is TRBJ1-1 and V is TRBV6-1; possible D gene TRBD1, 5 bases. Trimming removed 0 bases from V and 4 bases from J, with 6 bases in between. From germline, CDR1 is MNHNS and CDR2 SASEGT. This CDR3 is 13 amino acids long. CDR3 sequence reads: CASSEAQGTEAFF. Written as DNA, the CDR3 is TGTGCCAGCAGTGAAGCTCAGGGCACTGAAGCTTTCTTT.

The sample holds a few counts of this clonotype. This rearrangement joins TRBV5-6 to TRBJ2-1; a weak D match, TRBD1 (6 bases). CDR3 length: 17 amino acids. Germline V gene sequence: CDR1 SGHDT, CDR2 YYEEEE. Trimming cost V 1 base and J 5 bases, with 19 bases left between them. CDR3 in DNA: TGTGCCAGCAGCTTGATCCCAGGGGCGCGGAGTCACAATGAGCAGTTCTTC. This codes for CASSLIPGARSHNEQFF.

V usage is TRBV11-1 and J usage is TRBJ2-3, with 14 positions matching TRBD2. V trimming: 4 bases; J trimming: 4 bases; junction bases outside the gene matches: 16. Germline CDR1 SGHAT, CDR2 FQDESV (reference sequence). The CDR3 is made up of 20 amino acids. The CDR3 DNA follows: TGTGCCAGCAGCTCCCGAAGAGGAGGGACTAGCGGGAGAGAGTCAGATACGCAGTATTTT. This translates into CASSSRRGGTSGRESDTQYF.

This clonotype was recorded many times. This chain joins TRBV27 and TRBJ2-1, with D tentatively TRBD2 (6 bases). V lost 3 bases to trimming and J lost 5 bases, with 17 bases between them. CDR1 and CDR2 (germline): MNHEY, SMNVEV (reference sequence). The CDR3 is 16 residues long. The CDR3 loop reads CASSLVAGLFHNEQFF. DNA of the CDR3: TGTGCCAGCAGTTTGGTTGCGGGACTCTTCCACAATGAGCAGTTCTTC.